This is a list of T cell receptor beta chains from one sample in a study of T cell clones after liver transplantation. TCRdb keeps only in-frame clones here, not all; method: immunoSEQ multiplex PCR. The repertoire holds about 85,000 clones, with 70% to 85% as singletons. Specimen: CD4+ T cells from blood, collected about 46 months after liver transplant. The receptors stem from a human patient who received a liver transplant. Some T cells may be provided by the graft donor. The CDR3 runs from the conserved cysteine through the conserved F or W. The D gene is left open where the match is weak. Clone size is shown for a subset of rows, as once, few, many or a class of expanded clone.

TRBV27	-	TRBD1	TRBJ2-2	TGTGCCAGCAGTTTTCGCGGACAGGGGAACACCGGGGAGCTGTTTTTT	CASSFRGQGNTGELFF
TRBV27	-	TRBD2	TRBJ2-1	TGTGCCAGCAGTTTTGGCGGGAGCCGATACAATGAGCAGTTCTTC	CASSFGGSRYNEQFF
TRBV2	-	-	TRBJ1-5	TGTGCCAGCAGTGAATGGGGCAGGGGAGAGGATCAGCCCCAGCATTTT	CASSEWGRGEDQPQHF
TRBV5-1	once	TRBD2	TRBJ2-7	TGCGCCAGCAGCCCTTTTAAGCGGGAGCACCCCGAGCAGTACTTC	CASSPFKREHPEQYF
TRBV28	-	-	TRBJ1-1	TGTGCCAGCAGAACAGACGGGGTTATGAACACTGAAGCTTTCTTT	CASRTDGVMNTEAFF
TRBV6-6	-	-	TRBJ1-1	TGTGCCAGCAGTTACTCAGGGGGAGGAAACACTGAAGCTTTCTTT	CASSYSGGGNTEAFF
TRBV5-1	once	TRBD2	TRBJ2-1	TGCGCCAGCAGCGCGGGACTAGCGGGAGTTAACTACAATGAGCAGTTCTTC	CASSAGLAGVNYNEQFF
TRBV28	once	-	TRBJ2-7	TGTGCCAGCAGTCCCCACGGGAGTTACGAGCAGTACTTC	CASSPHGSYEQYF
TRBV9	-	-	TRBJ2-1	TGTGCCAGCAGCCCCCAACTGGGCCAGGAGCAGTTCTTC	CASSPQLGQEQFF
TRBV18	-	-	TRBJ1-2	TGTGCCAGCTCACCCAGACCGAGCTATGGCTACACCTTC	CASSPRPSYGYTF
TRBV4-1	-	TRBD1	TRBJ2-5	TGCGCCAGCAGCCAAGTAGGAGGCCTGGAGACAGGGGTAGAGACCCAGTACTTC	CASSQVGGLETGVETQYF
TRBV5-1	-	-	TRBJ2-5	TGCGCCAGCAGCTTGATGCCCCCACAGGGAATGAGGGAGACCCAGTACTTC	CASSLMPPQGMRETQYF